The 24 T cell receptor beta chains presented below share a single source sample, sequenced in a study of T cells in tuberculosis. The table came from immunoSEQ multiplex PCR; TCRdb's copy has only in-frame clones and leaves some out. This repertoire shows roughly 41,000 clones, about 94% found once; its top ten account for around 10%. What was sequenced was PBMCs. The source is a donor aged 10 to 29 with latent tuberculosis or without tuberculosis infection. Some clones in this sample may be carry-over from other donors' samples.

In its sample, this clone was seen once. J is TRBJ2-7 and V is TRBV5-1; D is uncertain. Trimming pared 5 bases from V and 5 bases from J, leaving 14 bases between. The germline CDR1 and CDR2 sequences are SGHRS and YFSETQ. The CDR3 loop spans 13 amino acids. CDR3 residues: CASSLSRFHEQYF. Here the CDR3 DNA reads TGCGCCAGCAGTCTGTCCAGGTTCCACGAGCAGTACTTC.

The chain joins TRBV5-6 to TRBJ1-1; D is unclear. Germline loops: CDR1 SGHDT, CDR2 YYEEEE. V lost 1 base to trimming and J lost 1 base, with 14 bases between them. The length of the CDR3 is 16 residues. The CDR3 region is CASSLRLGARNTEAFF. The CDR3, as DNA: TGTGCCAGCAGCTTGCGGTTGGGAGCGAGGAACACTGAAGCTTTCTTT.

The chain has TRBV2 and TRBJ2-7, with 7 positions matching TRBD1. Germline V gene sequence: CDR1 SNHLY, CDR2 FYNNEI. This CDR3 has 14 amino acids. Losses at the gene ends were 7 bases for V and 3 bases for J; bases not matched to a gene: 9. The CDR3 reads CASTGTVNGYEQYF. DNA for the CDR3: TGTGCCAGCACCGGGACAGTTAACGGCTACGAGCAGTACTTC.

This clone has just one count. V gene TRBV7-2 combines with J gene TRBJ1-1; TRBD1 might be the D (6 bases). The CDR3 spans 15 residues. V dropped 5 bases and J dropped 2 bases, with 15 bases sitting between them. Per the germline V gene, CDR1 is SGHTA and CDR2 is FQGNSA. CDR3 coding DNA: TGTGCCAGCAGCACCCGGACAGCCTCAAACACTGAAGCTTTCTTT. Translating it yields CASSTRTASNTEAFF.

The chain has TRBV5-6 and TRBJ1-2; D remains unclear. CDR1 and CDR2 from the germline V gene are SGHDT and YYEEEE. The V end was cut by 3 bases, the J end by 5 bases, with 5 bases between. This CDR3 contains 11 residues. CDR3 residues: CASSSSYGYTF. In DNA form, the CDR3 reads TGTGCCAGCAGCTCGTCTTATGGCTACACCTTC.

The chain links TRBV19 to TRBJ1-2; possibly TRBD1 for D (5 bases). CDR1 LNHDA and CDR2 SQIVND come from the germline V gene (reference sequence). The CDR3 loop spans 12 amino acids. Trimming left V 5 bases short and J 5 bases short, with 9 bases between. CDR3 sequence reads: CASSGRVYGYTF. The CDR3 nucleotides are TGTGCCAGTAGTGGCAGGGTTTATGGCTACACCTTC.

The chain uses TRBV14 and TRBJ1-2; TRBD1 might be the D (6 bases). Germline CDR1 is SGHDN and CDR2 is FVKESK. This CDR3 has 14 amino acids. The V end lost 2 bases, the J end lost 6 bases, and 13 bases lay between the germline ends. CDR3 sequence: CASSQRYRENGYTF. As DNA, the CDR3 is TGTGCCAGCAGCCAAAGGTACAGGGAGAATGGCTACACCTTC.

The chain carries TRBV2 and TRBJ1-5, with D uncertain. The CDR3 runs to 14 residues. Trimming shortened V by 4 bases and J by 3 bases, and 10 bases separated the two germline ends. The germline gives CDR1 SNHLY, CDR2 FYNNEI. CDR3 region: CASSVRYLNQPQHF. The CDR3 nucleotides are TGTGCCAGCAGTGTCCGCTACCTCAATCAGCCCCAGCATTTT.

In nucleotides, the CDR3 is TGTGCCAGCAGCTCCGCGTGGCTAGCGGGGGTGTACAATGAGCAGTTCTTC. This codes for CASSSAWLAGVYNEQFF. The chain links TRBV7-8 to TRBJ2-1; 10 bases agree with TRBD2. The CDR3 contains 17 residues. The germline V gene encodes CDR1 SGHVS and CDR2 FQNEAQ. V was pared by 4 bases and J by 4 bases, with 10 bases of the junction left unmatched. The whole variable domain, remainder taken from reference TRBV7-8 and TRBJ2-1, is GAGVSQSPRYKVAKRGQDVALRCDPISGHVSLFWYQQALGQGPEFLTYFQNEAQLDKSGLPSDRFFAERPEGSVSTLKIQRTQQEDSAVYLCASSSAWLAGVYNEQFFGPGTRLTVL.

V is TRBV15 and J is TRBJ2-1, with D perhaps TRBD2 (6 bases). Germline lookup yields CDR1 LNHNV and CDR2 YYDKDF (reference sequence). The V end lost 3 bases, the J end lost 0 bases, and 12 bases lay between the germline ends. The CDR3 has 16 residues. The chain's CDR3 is CATSRGTPSSYNEQFF. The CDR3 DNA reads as TGTGCCACCAGCAGGGGGACTCCCTCCTCCTACAATGAGCAGTTCTTC.

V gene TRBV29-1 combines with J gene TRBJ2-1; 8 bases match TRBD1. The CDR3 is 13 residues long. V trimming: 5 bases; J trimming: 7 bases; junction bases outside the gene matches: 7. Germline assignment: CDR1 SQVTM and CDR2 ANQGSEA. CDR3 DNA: TGCAGCGTTCAGGGGGCGCAGGAAAATGAGCAGTTCTTC. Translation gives CSVQGAQENEQFF.

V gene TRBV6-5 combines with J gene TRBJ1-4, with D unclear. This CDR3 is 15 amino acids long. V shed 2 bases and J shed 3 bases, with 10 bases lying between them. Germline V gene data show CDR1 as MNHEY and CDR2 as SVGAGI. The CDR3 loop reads CASSYGETANEKLFF. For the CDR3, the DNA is TGTGCCAGCAGTTACGGGGAGACGGCTAATGAAAAACTGTTTTTT.

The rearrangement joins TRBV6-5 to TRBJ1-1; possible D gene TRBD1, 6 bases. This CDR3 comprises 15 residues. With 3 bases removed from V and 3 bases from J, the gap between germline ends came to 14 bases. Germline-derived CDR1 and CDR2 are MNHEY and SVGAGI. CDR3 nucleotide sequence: TGTGCCAGCAGTTATCTTAGTTCAGGGGACACTGAAGCTTTCTTT. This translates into CASSYLSSGDTEAFF.

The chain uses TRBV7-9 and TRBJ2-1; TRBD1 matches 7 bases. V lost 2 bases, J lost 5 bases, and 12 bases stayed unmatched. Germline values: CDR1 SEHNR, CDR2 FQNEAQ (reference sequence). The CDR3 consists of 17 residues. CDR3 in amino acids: CASSLPPERGQNNEQFF. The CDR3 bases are TGTGCCAGCAGCTTACCTCCCGAGAGGGGACAGAACAATGAGCAGTTCTTC.

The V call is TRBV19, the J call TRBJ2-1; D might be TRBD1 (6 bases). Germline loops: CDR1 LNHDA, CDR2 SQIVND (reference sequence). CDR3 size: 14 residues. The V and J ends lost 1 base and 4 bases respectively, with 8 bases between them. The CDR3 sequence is CASSIGTDYNEQFF. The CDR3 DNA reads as TGTGCCAGTAGTATAGGGACAGATTACAATGAGCAGTTCTTC. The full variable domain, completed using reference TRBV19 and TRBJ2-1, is DGGITQSPKYLFRKEGQNVTLSCEQNLNHDAMYWYRQDPGQGLRLIYYSQIVNDFQKGDIAEGYSVSREKKESFPLTVTSAQKNPTAFYLCASSIGTDYNEQFFGPGTRLTVL.

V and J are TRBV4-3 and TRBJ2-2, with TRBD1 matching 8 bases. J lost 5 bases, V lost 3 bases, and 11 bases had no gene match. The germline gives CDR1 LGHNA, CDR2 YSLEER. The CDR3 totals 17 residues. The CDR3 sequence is CASSQVAGTGGTGELFF. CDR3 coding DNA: TGCGCCAGCAGCCAGGTCGCTGGGACAGGTGGAACCGGGGAGCTGTTTTTT.

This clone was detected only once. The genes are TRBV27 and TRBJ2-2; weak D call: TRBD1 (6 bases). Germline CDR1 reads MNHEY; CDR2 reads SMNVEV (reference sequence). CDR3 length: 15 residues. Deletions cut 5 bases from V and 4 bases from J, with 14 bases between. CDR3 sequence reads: CASSDQGRVTGELFF. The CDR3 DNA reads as TGTGCCAGCAGTGACCAGGGGCGGGTCACCGGGGAGCTGTTTTTT.

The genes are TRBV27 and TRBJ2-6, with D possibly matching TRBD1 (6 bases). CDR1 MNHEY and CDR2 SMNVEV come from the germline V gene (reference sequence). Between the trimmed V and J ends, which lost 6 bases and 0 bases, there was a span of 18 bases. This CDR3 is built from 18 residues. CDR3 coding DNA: TGTGCCAGCAGCCCCCTACCCGGACAGATCTCTGGGGCCAACGTCCTGACTTTC. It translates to CASSPLPGQISGANVLTF.

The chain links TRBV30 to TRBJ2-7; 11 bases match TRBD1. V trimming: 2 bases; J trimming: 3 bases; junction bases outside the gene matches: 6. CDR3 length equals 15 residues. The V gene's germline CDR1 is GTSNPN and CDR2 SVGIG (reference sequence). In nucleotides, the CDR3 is TGTGCCTGGAGTTCGGCCGGGACAGGGGGCTACGAGCAGTACTTC. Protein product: CAWSSAGTGGYEQYF.

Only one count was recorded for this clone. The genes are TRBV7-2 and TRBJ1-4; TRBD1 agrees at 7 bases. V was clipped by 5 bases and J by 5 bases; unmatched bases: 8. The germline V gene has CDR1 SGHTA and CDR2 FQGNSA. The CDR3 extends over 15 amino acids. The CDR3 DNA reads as TGTGCCAGCAGCGGTGCCGGGACAGCAAATGAAAAACTGTTTTTT. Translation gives CASSGAGTANEKLFF.

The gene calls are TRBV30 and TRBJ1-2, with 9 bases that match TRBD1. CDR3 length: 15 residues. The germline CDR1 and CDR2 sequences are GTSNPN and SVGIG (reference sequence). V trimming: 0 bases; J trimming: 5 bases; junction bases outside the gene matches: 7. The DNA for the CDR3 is TGTGCCTGGAGTGTAGAGGTGGACAGGGGTTATGGCTACACCTTC. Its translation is CAWSVEVDRGYGYTF. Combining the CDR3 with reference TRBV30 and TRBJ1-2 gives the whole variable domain SQTIHQWPATLVQPVGSPLSLECTVEGTSNPNLYWYRQAAGRGLQLLFYSVGIGQISSEVPQNLSASRPQDRQFILSSKKLLLSDSGFYLCAWSVEVDRGYGYTFGSGTRLTVV.

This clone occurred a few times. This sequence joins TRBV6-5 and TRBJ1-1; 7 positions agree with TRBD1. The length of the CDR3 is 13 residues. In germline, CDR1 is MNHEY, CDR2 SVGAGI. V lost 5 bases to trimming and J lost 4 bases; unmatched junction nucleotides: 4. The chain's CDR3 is CASSPQGFTEAFF. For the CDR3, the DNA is TGTGCCAGCAGTCCACAGGGGTTCACTGAAGCTTTCTTT.

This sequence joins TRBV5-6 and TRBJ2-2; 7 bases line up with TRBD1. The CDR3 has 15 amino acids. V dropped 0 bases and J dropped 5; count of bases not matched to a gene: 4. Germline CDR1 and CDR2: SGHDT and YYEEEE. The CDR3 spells CASSLVDRDTGELFF. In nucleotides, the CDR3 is TGTGCCAGCAGCTTGGTTGACAGGGATACCGGGGAGCTGTTTTTT.

In DNA, the CDR3 is TGCGCCAGCAGCTTGACGACACCTGATTACGAGCAGTACTTC. It specifies CASSLTTPDYEQYF. The chain couples TRBV5-1 to TRBJ2-7, with unresolved D. The CDR3 contains 14 residues. Germline assignment: CDR1 SGHRS and CDR2 YFSETQ. V was shortened by 1 base and J by 4 bases, with 12 bases between the two germline ends.